The 26 T cell receptor beta chains reported below all come from one sample, sequenced in a study of blood T cell repertoires in COVID-19. Profiling relied on immunoSEQ multiplex PCR, and the TCRdb table lists in-frame clones only, not all of them. The sample holds more than 150,000 clones, over 80% seen once. The sample consisted of peripheral blood. The receptors originated from a woman aged 30 to 39 with acute or convalescent COVID-19.

In this sample, this clone turned up a few times. The gene calls are TRBV15 and TRBJ2-1; 8 bases are a match to TRBD1. This CDR3 is 15 amino acids long. The germline V gene encodes CDR1 LNHNV and CDR2 YYDKDF (reference sequence). V shed 4 bases, J shed 8 bases, and the junction held 10 bases outside the gene matches. CDR3 bases: TGTGCCACCAGCATGAATCCAGGGGGCGCGGATGAGCAGTTCTTC. Encoded protein: CATSMNPGGADEQFF. Drawing the rest from reference TRBV15 and TRBJ2-1, the complete variable domain is DAMVIQNPRYQVTQFGKPVTLSCSQTLNHNVMYWYQQKSSQAPKLLFHYYDKDFNNEADTPDNFQSRRPNTSFCFLDIRSPGLGDTAMYLCATSMNPGGADEQFFGPGTRLTVL.

The sample holds one count of this clone. The genes are TRBV27 and TRBJ2-5, with D possibly matching TRBD1 (5 bases). This CDR3 comprises 13 residues. CDR1 and CDR2 (germline): MNHEY, SMNVEV (reference sequence). Between the trimmed V and J ends, which lost 3 bases and 9 bases, there was a span of 14 bases. The CDR3 nucleotides are TGTGCCAGCAGTTTGAGCTCGGGCAGGGCCCAGTACTTC. Translated, it gives CASSLSSGRAQYF.

J is TRBJ2-4 and V is TRBV7-2; D is possibly TRBD2 (6 bases). CDR3 length: 15 residues. Trimming removed 1 base from V and 5 bases from J, with 12 bases in between. The germline V gene encodes CDR1 SGHTA and CDR2 FQGNSA. The DNA of the CDR3 is TGTGCCAGCAGCTTAGATCACGGGGGACAAAACATTCAGTACTTC. Translated, it gives CASSLDHGGQNIQYF.

The J gene is TRBJ1-5, the V gene TRBV2; 7 bases line up with TRBD1. The CDR3 runs to 14 residues. V trimming: 1 base; J trimming: 5 bases; junction bases outside the gene matches: 2. Germline V gene data show CDR1 as SNHLY and CDR2 as FYNNEI. CDR3 amino acids: CASSEGQGDQPQHF. CDR3 nucleotide sequence: TGTGCCAGCAGTGAAGGACAGGGAGATCAGCCCCAGCATTTT.

The rearrangement uses TRBV28 and TRBJ1-2; D gene uncertain. The CDR3 totals 13 residues. Germline V CDR1 and CDR2: MDHEN, SYDVKM. Trimming shortened V by 3 bases and J by 8 bases, and 13 bases separated the two germline ends. CDR3 loop: CASSFSRTGGYTF. CDR3 nucleotides: TGTGCCAGCAGTTTCTCCAGGACGGGGGGCTACACCTTC.

With regard to this clone: The same CDR3 also results from other DNA sequences found in this sample. This chain uses TRBV20-1 with TRBJ2-5; the D is unclear. CDR1 and CDR2 from the germline V gene are DFQATT and SNEGSKA (reference sequence). Trimming took off 4 bases at V and 5 bases at J, with 8 bases between the two ends. This CDR3 has 11 amino acids. The CDR3 loop is CSANDGETQYF. CDR3 DNA: TGCAGTGCTAATGACGGGGAGACCCAGTACTTC.

The V gene is TRBV7-2, the J gene TRBJ1-6; 7 bases match TRBD1. J lost 8 bases, V lost 5 bases, and 12 bases had no gene match. In germline, CDR1 is SGHTA, CDR2 FQGNSA. This CDR3 comprises 16 residues. This CDR3 is CASSASPGTAHSPLHF. The CDR3, as DNA: TGTGCCAGCAGCGCCTCCCCCGGGACAGCCCATTCACCCCTCCACTTT.

V usage is TRBV4-2 and J usage is TRBJ1-2, with 8 positions matching TRBD1. Germline CDR1 LGHNA, CDR2 YNFKEQ. Trimming took 0 bases from V and 2 from J; bases not matched to a gene: 2. The CDR3 runs 15 residues. In nucleotides, the CDR3 is TGTGCCAGCAGCCAAGAGACAGGGGCGAACTATGGCTACACCTTC. Residues: CASSQETGANYGYTF.

This rearrangement joins TRBV7-3 to TRBJ2-5; a possible D gene is TRBD2 (6 bases). The germline V gene encodes CDR1 SGHTA and CDR2 FQGTGA. V was cut by 3 bases and J by 2 bases, with 13 bases left in between. The CDR3 is 15 residues long. The CDR3: CASSLGLGVQETQYF. As DNA, the CDR3 is TGTGCCAGCAGCTTGGGACTCGGCGTGCAAGAGACCCAGTACTTC. The full variable domain, in which reference TRBV7-3 and TRBJ2-5 provide the parts outside the CDR3, is GAGVSQTPSNKVTEKGKYVELRCDPISGHTALYWYRQSLGQGPEFLIYFQGTGAADDSGLPNDRFFAVRPEGSVSTLKIQRTERGDSAVYLCASSLGLGVQETQYFGPGTRLLVL.

The V call is TRBV6-5, the J call TRBJ2-1, with 13 bases that match TRBD2. V lost 6 bases, J lost 12 bases, and 5 bases stayed unmatched. CDR3 length: 13 amino acids. Germline CDR1 and CDR2: MNHEY and SVGAGI. CDR3 in amino acids: CASRGLAGARQFF. The CDR3 coding sequence is TGTGCCAGCAGAGGACTAGCGGGAGCAAGGCAGTTCTTC.

In this sample, this clone turned up a few times. The chain is built from TRBV18 and TRBJ1-1; D perhaps matches TRBD1 (5 bases). The V and J ends lost 3 bases and 3 bases respectively, with 23 bases between them. The CDR3 runs to 18 residues. Germline CDR1 and CDR2: KGHSH and LQKENI. The CDR3 reads CASSPRSGGRYKDTEAFF. CDR3 in DNA: TGTGCCAGCTCACCTCGAAGCGGGGGGAGGTACAAGGACACTGAAGCTTTCTTT.

This sequence joins TRBV6-5 and TRBJ1-3, with D possibly TRBD1 on 5 matching bases. The CDR3 has 16 amino acids. The germline V gene encodes CDR1 MNHEY and CDR2 SVGAGI. Trimming cost V 5 bases and J 2 bases, with 16 bases left between them. CDR3 bases: TGTGCCAGCAGTAACTATCAGGGAGGTCCTGGAAACACCATATATTTT. This sequence encodes CASSNYQGGPGNTIYF.

This chain links TRBV27 with TRBJ2-7, with 11 positions matching TRBD2. Germline CDR1 is MNHEY and CDR2 is SMNVEV (reference sequence). This CDR3 has 16 residues. V lost 4 bases and J lost 4; bases outside the gene matches: 9. The CDR3 DNA reads TGTGCCAGCAGTTCGTTACTAGCGGGAGTTATATACGAGCAGTACTTC. It yields the protein CASSSLLAGVIYEQYF.

This clone has more than one count but fewer than ten. J is TRBJ2-5 and V is TRBV19; unclear D gene. Trimming pared 8 bases from V and 5 bases from J, leaving 15 bases between. This CDR3 has 13 amino acids. Looked up from germline, CDR1 is LNHDA and CDR2 is SQIVND (reference sequence). CDR3 DNA sequence: TGTGCCAGTTCAAAGTCGATTCGGGAGACCCAGTACTTC. Translated: CASSKSIRETQYF.

The V call is TRBV5-4, the J call TRBJ1-2; 12 bases are shared with TRBD1. The CDR3 length is 18 residues. The V and J ends lost 0 bases and 8 bases, in that order; junction bases with no gene match: 14. CDR1 SGHNT and CDR2 YYREEE come from the germline V gene (reference sequence). CDR3 nucleotide sequence: TGTGCCAGCAGCTTGGACCCTGTGGGACAGGGGGCGTTTTGGGGCTACACCTTC. This sequence encodes CASSLDPVGQGAFWGYTF.

This clone was detected a few times. The chain joins TRBV5-6 to TRBJ2-4; D is unresolved. Trimming removed 0 bases from V and 0 bases from J, with 4 bases in between. There are 14 residues in the CDR3. CDR1 SGHDT and CDR2 YYEEEE come from the germline V gene. The DNA for the CDR3 is TGTGCCAGCAGCTTGGCAGGAGCCAAAAACATTCAGTACTTC. This sequence encodes CASSLAGAKNIQYF.

A few counts support this clone. V usage is TRBV10-3 and J usage is TRBJ1-2; the match to TRBD1 covers 9 bases. Germline assignment: CDR1 ENHRY and CDR2 SYGVKD. J was trimmed by 7 bases and V by 7 bases; bases with no gene match: 13. This CDR3 region has 15 residues. The CDR3 sequence: CAINPTGGKSGGYTF. CDR3 coding DNA: TGTGCCATCAATCCGACAGGGGGAAAATCGGGTGGCTACACCTTC.

This clone came up many times. The chain has TRBV9 and TRBJ1-6, with unresolved D. CDR1 is SGDLS, CDR2 YYNGEE, per germline. This CDR3 contains 13 residues. V lost 4 bases and J lost 10, with 12 bases in between. The CDR3: CASSPTAGSPLHF. CDR3 nucleotides: TGTGCCAGCAGCCCAACAGCCGGCTCACCCCTCCACTTT.

This sequence joins TRBV12-2 and TRBJ1-1. TRBV12-2 is a listed pseudogene. The CDR3 extends over 14 amino acids. The CDR3 coding sequence is TGTGCAAGTCGCTTAGGGTCGAGGTACACTGAAGCTTTCTTT. This gives the protein CASRLGSRYTEAFF.

The chain couples TRBV11-2 to TRBJ1-3; D is undetermined. Deletions cut 1 base from V and 2 bases from J, with 9 bases between. The CDR3 has 15 residues. Germline loops: CDR1 SGHAT, CDR2 FQNNGV. The chain's CDR3 is CASSLGLRTGNTIYF. In DNA form, the CDR3 reads TGTGCCAGCAGCTTAGGACTTCGAACTGGAAACACCATATATTTT.

The rearrangement links TRBV4-2 to TRBJ1-2; 7 bases are shared with TRBD1. Looked up from germline, CDR1 is LGHNA and CDR2 is YNFKEQ. The ends lost 0 bases at V and 6 bases at J; junction bases unmatched: 10. The CDR3 runs to 16 residues. CDR3 amino acids: CASSQEGGPRNDGYTF. CDR3 DNA: TGTGCCAGCAGCCAAGAAGGGGGCCCTAGAAACGATGGCTACACCTTC.

The chain uses TRBV25-1 and TRBJ2-5; 10 bases map to TRBD1. The V segment lost 4 bases and the J segment 5 bases; nucleotides outside the gene matches: 7. The CDR3 covers 15 residues. Germline values: CDR1 MGHDK, CDR2 SYGVNS. In DNA, the CDR3 is TGTGCCAGCAGTGCCCTAGGACAGGGGGGTGAGACCCAGTACTTC. Translated: CASSALGQGGETQYF.

The chain joins TRBV6-6 to TRBJ2-3; D unclear. Looked up from germline, CDR1 is MNHNY and CDR2 is SVGAGI (reference sequence). This CDR3 is built from 12 residues. Trimming removed 4 bases at V and 6 bases at J, with 8 bases between. The CDR3 nucleotides are TGTGCCAGCAGTTTCGAGCCGGATACGCAGTATTTT. It translates to CASSFEPDTQYF.

The chain employs TRBV9 and TRBJ1-1, with D possibly TRBD1 on 6 matching bases. The V gene's germline CDR1 is SGDLS and CDR2 YYNGEE. The CDR3 runs to 16 residues. The V and J ends lost 4 bases and 7 bases respectively, with 23 bases between them. The CDR3, as DNA: TGTGCCAGCAGCCCACCCGGGACACGGGTGGGTGATGAAGCTTTCTTT. It encodes CASSPPGTRVGDEAFF.

For this clone: Other DNA sequences within the sample encode an identical CDR3. The gene calls are TRBV5-1 and TRBJ2-5, with D possibly TRBD2 on 5 matching bases. There are 13 residues in the CDR3. Trimming took off 3 bases at V and 5 bases at J, with 11 bases between the two ends. CDR1 and CDR2 from the germline V gene are SGHRS and YFSETQ. The CDR3 nucleotides read TGCGCCAGCAGCTCCACCGGACTGGAGACCCAGTACTTC. It specifies CASSSTGLETQYF.

This chain connects TRBV30 to TRBJ2-7, with TRBD2 matching 13 bases. The CDR3 totals 17 residues. CDR1 is GTSNPN and CDR2 is SVGIG in the germline V gene (reference sequence). Trimming took 4 bases from V and 4 from J; bases not matched to a gene: 13. Written as DNA, the CDR3 is TGTGCCTGGACGGGGGGGACTAGCGGGATAAAGTTATACGAGCAGTACTTC. Its protein product is CAWTGGTSGIKLYEQYF.